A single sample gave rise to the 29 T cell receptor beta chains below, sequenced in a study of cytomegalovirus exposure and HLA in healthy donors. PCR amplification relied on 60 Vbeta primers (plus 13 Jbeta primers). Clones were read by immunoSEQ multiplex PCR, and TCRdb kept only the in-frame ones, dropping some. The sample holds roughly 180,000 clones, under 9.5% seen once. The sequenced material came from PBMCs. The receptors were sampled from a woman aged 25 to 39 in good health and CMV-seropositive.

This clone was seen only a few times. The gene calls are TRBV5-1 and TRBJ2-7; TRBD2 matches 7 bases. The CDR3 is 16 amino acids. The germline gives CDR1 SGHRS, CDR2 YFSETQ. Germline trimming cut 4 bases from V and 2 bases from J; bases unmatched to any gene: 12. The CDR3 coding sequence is TGCGCCAGCAGCCCCCATGTTAGCGGGCCCCCCTACGAGCAGTACTTC. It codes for CASSPHVSGPPYEQYF.

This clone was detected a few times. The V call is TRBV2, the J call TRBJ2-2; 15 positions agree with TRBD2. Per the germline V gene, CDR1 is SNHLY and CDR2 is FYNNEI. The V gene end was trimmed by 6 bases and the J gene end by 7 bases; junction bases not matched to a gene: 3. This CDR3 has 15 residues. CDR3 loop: CASSAGLAGGGELFF. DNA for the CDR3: TGTGCCAGCAGCGCGGGACTAGCGGGAGGCGGGGAGCTGTTTTTT.

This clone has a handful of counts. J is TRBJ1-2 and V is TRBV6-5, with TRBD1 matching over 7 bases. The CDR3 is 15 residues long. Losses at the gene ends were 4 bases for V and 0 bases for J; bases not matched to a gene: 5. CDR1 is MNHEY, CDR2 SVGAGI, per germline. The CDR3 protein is CASSWGQRANYGYTF. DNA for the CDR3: TGTGCCAGCAGTTGGGGACAGCGGGCTAACTATGGCTACACCTTC.

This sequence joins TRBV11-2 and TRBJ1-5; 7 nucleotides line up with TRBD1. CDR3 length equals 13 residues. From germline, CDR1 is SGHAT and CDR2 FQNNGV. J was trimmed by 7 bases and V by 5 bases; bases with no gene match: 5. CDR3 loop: CASSPRQGQPQHF. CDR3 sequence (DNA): TGTGCCAGCAGCCCAAGACAGGGCCAGCCCCAGCATTTT.

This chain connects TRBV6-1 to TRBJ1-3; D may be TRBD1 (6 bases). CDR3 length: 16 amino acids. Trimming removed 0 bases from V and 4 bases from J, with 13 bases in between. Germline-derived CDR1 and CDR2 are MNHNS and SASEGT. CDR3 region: CASSEARQGPGNTIYF. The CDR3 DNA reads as TGTGCCAGCAGTGAAGCGCGGCAGGGGCCAGGAAACACCATATATTTT.

The CDR3 nucleotides read TGTGCCAGTAGGGTACTAGCGGGAGAGCCCTACGAGCAGTACTTC. Protein sequence: CASRVLAGEPYEQYF. The J gene is TRBJ2-7, the V gene TRBV19; 11 nucleotides match TRBD2. V was clipped by 6 bases and J by 2 bases; unmatched bases: 6. The CDR3 loop spans 15 amino acids. The germline V gene has CDR1 LNHDA and CDR2 SQIVND (reference sequence).

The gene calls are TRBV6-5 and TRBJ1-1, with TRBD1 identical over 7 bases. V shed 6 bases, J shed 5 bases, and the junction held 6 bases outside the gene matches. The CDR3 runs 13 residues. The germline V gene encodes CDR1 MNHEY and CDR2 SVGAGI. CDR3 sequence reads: CASRKGGFTEAFF. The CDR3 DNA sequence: TGTGCCAGCAGGAAAGGGGGCTTTACTGAAGCTTTCTTT.

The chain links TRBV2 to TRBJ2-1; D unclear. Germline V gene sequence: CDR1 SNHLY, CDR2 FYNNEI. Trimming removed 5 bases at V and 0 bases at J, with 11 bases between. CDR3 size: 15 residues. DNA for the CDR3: TGTGCCAGCAGTTCGACGGCTAGCTCCTACAATGAGCAGTTCTTC. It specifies CASSSTASSYNEQFF. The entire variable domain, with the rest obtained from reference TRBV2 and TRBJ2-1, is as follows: EPEVTQTPSHQVTQMGQEVILRCVPISNHLYFYWYRQILGQKVEFLVSFYNNEISEKSEIFDDQFSVERPDGSNFTLKIRSTKLEDSAMYFCASSSTASSYNEQFFGPGTRLTVL.

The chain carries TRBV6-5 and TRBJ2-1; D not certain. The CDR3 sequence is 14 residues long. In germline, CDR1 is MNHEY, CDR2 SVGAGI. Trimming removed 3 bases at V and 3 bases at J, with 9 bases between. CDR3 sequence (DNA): TGTGCCAGCAGTTATACAAATAACTACAATGAGCAGTTCTTC. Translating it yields CASSYTNNYNEQFF.

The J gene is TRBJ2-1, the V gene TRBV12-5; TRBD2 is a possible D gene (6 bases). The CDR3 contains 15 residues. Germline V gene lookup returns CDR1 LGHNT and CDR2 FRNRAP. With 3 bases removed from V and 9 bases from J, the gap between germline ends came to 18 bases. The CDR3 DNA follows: TGTGCTAGTGGTTTACCCGACCGGGGGTTAGGTGAGCAGTTCTTC. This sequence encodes CASGLPDRGLGEQFF.

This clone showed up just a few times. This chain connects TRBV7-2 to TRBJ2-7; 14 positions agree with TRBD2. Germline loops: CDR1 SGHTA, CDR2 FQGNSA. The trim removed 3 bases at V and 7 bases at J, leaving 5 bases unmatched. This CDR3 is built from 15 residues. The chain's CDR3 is CASSFGTSGSREQYF. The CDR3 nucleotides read TGTGCCAGCAGCTTCGGGACTAGCGGGAGTCGAGAGCAGTACTTC. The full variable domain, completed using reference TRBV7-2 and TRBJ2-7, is GAGVSQSPSNKVTEKGKDVELRCDPISGHTALYWYRQSLGQGLEFLIYFQGNSAPDKSGLPSDRFSAERTGGSVSTLTIQRTQQEDSAVYLCASSFGTSGSREQYFGPGTRLTVT.

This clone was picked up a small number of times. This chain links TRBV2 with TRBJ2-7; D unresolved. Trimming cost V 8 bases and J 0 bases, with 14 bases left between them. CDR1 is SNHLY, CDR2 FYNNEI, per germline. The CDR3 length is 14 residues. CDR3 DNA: TGTGCCAGCCTCCGAGCGTTTTCCTCCTACGAGCAGTACTTC. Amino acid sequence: CASLRAFSSYEQYF.

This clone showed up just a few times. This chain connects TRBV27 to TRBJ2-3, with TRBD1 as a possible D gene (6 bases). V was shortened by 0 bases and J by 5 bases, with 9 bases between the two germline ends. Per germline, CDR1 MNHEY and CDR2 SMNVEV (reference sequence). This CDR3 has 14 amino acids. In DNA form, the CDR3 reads TGTGCCAGCAGTTTATCAACAGGGCGAGATACGCAGTATTTT. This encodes CASSLSTGRDTQYF.

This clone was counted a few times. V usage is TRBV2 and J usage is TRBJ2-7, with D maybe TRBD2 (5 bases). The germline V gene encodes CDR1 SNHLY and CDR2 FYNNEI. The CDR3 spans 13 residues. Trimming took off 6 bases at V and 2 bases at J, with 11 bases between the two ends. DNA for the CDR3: TGTGCCAGCAGCCTGGGGAGTCCCTACGAGCAGTACTTC. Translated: CASSLGSPYEQYF.

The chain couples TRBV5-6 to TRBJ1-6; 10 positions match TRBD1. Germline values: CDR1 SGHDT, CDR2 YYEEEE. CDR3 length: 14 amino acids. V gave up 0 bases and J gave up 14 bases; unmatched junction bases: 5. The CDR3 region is CASSLVGQGNTLHF. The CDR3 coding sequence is TGTGCCAGCAGCTTGGTGGGACAGGGGAACACCCTCCACTTT.

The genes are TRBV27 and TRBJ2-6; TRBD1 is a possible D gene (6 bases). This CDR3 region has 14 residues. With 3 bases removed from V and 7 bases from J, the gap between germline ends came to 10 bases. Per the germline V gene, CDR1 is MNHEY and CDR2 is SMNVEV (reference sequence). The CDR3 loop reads CASSFTGPANVLTF. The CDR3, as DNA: TGTGCCAGCAGTTTCACAGGGCCAGCCAACGTCCTGACTTTC.

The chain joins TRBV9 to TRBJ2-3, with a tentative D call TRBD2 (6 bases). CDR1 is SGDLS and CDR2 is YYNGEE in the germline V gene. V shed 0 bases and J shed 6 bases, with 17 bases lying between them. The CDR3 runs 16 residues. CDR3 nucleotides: TGTGCCAGCAGCGTAGGGAGGGGTGAATCGGGGGATACGCAGTATTTT. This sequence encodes CASSVGRGESGDTQYF.

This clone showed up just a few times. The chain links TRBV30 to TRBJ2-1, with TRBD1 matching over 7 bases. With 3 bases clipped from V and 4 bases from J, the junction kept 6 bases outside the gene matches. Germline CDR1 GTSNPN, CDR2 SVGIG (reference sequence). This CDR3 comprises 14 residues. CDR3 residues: CAWRKGQIYNEQFF. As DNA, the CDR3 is TGTGCCTGGAGGAAGGGACAGATTTACAATGAGCAGTTCTTC.

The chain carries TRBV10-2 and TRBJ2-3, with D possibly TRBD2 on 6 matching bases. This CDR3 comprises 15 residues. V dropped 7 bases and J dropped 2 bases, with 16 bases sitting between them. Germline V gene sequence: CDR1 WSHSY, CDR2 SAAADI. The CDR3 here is CASKTGVLPTDTQYF. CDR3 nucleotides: TGCGCCAGCAAGACGGGGGTCCTCCCCACAGATACGCAGTATTTT.

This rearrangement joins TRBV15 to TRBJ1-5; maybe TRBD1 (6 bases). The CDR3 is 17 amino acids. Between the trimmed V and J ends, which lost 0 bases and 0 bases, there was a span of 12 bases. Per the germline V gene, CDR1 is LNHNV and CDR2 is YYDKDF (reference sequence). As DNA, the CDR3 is TGTGCCACCAGCAGAGATATCGGGACATATAGCAATCAGCCCCAGCATTTT. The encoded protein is CATSRDIGTYSNQPQHF.

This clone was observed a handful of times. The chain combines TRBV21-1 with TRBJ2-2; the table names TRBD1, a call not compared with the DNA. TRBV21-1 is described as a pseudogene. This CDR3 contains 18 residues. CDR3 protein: CASSKAQPGRGQDGELFF. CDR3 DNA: TGTGCCAGCAGCAAAGCGCAGCCCGGTAGGGGGCAGGACGGGGAGCTGTTTTTT.

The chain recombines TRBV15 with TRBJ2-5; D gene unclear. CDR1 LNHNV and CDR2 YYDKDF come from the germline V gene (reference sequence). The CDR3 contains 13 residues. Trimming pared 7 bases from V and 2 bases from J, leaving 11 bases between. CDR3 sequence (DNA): TGTGCCACCACACCAGACTTACAAGAGACCCAGTACTTC. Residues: CATTPDLQETQYF.

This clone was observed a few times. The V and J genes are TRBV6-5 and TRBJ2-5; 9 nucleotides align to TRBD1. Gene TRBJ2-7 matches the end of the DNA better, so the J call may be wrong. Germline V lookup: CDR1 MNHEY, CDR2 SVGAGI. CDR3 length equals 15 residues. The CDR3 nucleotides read TGTGCCAGCAGTTCTGAAGGACAGGGGATCTACGAGCAGTACTTC. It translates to CASSSEGQGIYEQYF.

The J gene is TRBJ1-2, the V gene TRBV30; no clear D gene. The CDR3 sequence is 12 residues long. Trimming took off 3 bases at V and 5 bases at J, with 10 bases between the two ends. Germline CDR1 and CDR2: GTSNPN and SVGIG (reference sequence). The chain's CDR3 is CAWRHTAYGYTF. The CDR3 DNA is TGTGCCTGGAGGCATACAGCTTATGGCTACACCTTC. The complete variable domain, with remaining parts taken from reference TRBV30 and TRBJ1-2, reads SQTIHQWPATLVQPVGSPLSLECTVEGTSNPNLYWYRQAAGRGLQLLFYSVGIGQISSEVPQNLSASRPQDRQFILSSKKLLLSDSGFYLCAWRHTAYGYTFGSGTRLTVV.

For the CDR3, the DNA is TGTGCCATCAGTGTTGGGACAGGCAAAAGTCCCTACAATGAGCAGTTCTTC. It translates to CAISVGTGKSPYNEQFF. The J gene is TRBJ2-1, the V gene TRBV10-3, with 8 nucleotides matching TRBD1. Germline CDR1 reads ENHRY; CDR2 reads SYGVKD. With 4 bases clipped from V and 2 bases from J, the junction kept 10 bases outside the gene matches. The CDR3 runs 17 residues.

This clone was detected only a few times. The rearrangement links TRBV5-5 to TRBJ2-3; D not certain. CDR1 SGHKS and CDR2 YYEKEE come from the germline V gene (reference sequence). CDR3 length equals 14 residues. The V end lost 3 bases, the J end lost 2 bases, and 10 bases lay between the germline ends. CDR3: CASSSNTFTDTQYF. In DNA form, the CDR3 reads TGTGCCAGCAGCTCCAATACTTTCACAGATACGCAGTATTTT. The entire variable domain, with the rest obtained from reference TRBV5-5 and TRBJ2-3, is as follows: DAGVTQSPTHLIKTRGQQVTLRCSPISGHKSVSWYQQVLGQGPQFIFQYYEKEERGRGNFPDRFSARQFPNYSSELNVNALLLGDSALYLCASSSNTFTDTQYFGPGTRLTVL.

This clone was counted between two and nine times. Here the CDR3 DNA reads TGTGCCAGCAGCCCGACAGGGCAAGGTGGCTACACCTTC. It translates to CASSPTGQGGYTF. V gene TRBV2 combines with J gene TRBJ1-2, with 7 bases lining up with TRBD1. After removal of 6 bases from V and 7 bases from J, the junction contained 8 bases not matched to a gene. Germline values: CDR1 SNHLY, CDR2 FYNNEI. The length of the CDR3 is 13 residues.

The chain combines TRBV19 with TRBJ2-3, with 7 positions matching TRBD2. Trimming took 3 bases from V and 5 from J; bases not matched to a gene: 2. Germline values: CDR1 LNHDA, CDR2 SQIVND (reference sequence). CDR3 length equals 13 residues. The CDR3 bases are TGTGCCAGTAGTATTGGACTAGTAGATACGCAGTATTTT. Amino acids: CASSIGLVDTQYF.

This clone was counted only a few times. CDR3 in amino acids: CASSQDGGGGSVGAFF. CDR3 nucleotide sequence: TGCGCCAGCAGCCAAGATGGGGGCGGGGGCTCAGTGGGGGCTTTCTTT. The genes are TRBV4-1 and TRBJ1-1; possible D gene TRBD1, 6 bases. CDR1 is MGHRA and CDR2 is YSYEKL in the germline V gene. There are 16 residues in the CDR3. Trimming stripped 0 bases from V and 11 bases from J, with 22 bases between.